This T cell receptor beta chain was captured by sequencing in a study of T-cell memory formation after mild COVID-19. Study context: Clusters were largely donor specific.

The germline CDR1 and CDR2 sequences are LGHNA and YSLEER. Trimming took off 0 bases at V and 8 bases at J, with 14 bases between the two ends. This CDR3 region has 15 residues. MiXCR, run by TCRdb on the 5' RACE reads, gives a single entry per CDR3 protein. The sample yields 170,000 or so distinct CDR3 sequences, about 22% seen once. The TCR comes from an adult woman who had mild COVID-19 (a few samples of this study predate the infection). Cell type and time point are not known. V usage is TRBV4-3 and J usage is TRBJ2-1, with D possibly being TRBD2 (6 bases). Input material: PBMCs or a T cell subset sorted from them (not recorded which). CDR3 sequence reads: CASSQEPGEYYEQFF. The CDR3 DNA reads TGCGCCAGCAGCCAAGAGCCGGGGGAGTACTATGAGCAGTTCTTC.